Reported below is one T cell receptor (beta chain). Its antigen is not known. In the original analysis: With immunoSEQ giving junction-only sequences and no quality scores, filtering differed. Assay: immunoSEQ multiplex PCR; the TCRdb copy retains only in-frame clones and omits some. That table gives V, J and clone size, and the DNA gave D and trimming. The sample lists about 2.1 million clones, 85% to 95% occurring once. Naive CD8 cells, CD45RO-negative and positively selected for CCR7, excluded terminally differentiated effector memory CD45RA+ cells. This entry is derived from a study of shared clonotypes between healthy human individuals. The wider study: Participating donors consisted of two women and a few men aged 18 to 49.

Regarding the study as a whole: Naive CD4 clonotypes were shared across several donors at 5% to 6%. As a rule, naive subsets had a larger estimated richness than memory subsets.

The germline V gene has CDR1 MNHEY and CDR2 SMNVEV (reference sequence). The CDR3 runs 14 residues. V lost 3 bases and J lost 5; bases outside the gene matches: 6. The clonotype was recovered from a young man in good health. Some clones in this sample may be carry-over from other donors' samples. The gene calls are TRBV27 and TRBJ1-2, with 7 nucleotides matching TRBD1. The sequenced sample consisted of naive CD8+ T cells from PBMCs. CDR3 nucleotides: TGTGCCAGCAGTTTGGTTCAGGGGGATTATGGCTACACCTTC. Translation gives CASSLVQGDYGYTF.